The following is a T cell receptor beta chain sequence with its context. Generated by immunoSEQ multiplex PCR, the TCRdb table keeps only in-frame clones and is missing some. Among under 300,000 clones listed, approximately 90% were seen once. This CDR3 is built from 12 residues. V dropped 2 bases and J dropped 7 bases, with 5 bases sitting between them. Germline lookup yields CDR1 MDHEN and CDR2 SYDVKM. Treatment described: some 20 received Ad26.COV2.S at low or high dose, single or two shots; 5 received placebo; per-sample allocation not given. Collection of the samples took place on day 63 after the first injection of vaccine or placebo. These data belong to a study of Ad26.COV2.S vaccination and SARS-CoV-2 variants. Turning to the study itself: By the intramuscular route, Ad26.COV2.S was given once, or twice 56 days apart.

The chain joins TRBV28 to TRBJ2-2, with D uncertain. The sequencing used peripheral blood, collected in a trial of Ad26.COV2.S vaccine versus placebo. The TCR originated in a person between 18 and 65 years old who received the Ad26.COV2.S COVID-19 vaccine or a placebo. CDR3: CASSLTDGELFF. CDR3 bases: TGTGCCAGCAGTTTAACTGACGGGGAGCTGTTTTTT.